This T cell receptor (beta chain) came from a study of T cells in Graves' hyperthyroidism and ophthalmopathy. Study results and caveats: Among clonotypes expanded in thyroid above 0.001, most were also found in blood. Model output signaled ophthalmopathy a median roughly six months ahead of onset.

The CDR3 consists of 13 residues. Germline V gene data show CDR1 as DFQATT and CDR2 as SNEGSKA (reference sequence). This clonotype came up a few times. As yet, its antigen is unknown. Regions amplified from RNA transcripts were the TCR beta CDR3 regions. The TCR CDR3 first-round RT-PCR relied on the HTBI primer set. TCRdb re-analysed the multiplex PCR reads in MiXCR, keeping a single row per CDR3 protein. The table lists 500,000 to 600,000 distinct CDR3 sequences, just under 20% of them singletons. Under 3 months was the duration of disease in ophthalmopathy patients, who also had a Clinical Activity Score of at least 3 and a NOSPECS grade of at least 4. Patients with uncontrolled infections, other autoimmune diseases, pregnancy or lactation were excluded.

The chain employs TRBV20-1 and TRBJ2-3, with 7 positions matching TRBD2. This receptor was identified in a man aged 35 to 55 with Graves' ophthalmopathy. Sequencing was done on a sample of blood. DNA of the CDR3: TGCAGAATACCGGGACTAAACACAGATACGCAGTATTTT. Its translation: CRIPGLNTDTQYF.